Reported below is one T cell receptor (beta chain). What it recognizes is unknown. Repertoires were generated with immunoSEQ multiplex PCR, while TCRdb's copy carries only in-frame clones and drops some. This table holds 150,000 to 200,000 clones, almost 95% found once. The entry originates in a study of T cell responses to AZD1222 COVID-19 vaccine. Whole-study findings and limits: Females outnumbered males among donors, who were mostly white British; clonal diversity was possibly underestimated. CD4 TCRs covered the whole spike, strongest at regions 160-218 and 743-854.

The CDR3 loop spans 17 amino acids. CDR1 and CDR2 (germline): MDHEN, SYDVKM. V was clipped by 6 bases and J by 2 bases, with 22 bases between them. Sample: peripheral blood, taken on day 0 of AZD1222 vaccination. This TCR was recovered from an adult in good health. This rearrangement joins TRBV28 to TRBJ1-1; maybe TRBD1 (5 bases). In DNA form, the CDR3 reads TGTGCCAGCAGCCTAGGGACCGCTCTCACCCGCAACACTGAAGCTTTCTTT. Its translation is CASSLGTALTRNTEAFF.